What follows are 3 T cell receptor beta chains derived from one specimen sequenced in a study of blood T cell repertoires in COVID-19. The repertoire was sequenced with immunoSEQ multiplex PCR; TCRdb's copy has only in-frame clones and lacks some. The sample yields 300,000 or so clones, approximately 86% seen once. Sample: peripheral blood. The receptors here all came from a man aged 65-85 years with acute or convalescent COVID-19.

This clone was observed a handful of times. The gene calls are TRBV5-1 and TRBJ2-3; D may be TRBD2 (6 bases). The CDR3 covers 19 residues. CDR1 and CDR2 from the germline V gene are SGHRS and YFSETQ. V was trimmed by 0 bases and J by 0 bases, leaving 20 bases between them. The CDR3 spells CASSLAPMGLLGSTDTQYF. CDR3 DNA sequence: TGCGCCAGCAGCTTGGCCCCTATGGGACTTCTGGGAAGCACAGATACGCAGTATTTT.

This chain links TRBV2 with TRBJ2-2, with D possibly matching TRBD1 (6 bases). The CDR3 is 14 residues long. The V and J ends lost 6 bases and 4 bases respectively, with 12 bases between them. Germline CDR1 SNHLY, CDR2 FYNNEI. The CDR3, as DNA: TGTGCCAGCAGCACAGGGTTGGGCACCGGGGAGCTGTTTTTT. This codes for CASSTGLGTGELFF.

The rearrangement links TRBV5-1 to TRBJ2-5, with 9 bases identical to TRBD2. V dropped 0 bases and J dropped 2; count of bases not matched to a gene: 2. Germline lookup yields CDR1 SGHRS and CDR2 YFSETQ. CDR3 length: 15 amino acids. CDR3 DNA: TGCGCCAGCAGCTTGGCCGCGGGGGGGCAAGAGACCCAGTACTTC. This sequence encodes CASSLAAGGQETQYF.